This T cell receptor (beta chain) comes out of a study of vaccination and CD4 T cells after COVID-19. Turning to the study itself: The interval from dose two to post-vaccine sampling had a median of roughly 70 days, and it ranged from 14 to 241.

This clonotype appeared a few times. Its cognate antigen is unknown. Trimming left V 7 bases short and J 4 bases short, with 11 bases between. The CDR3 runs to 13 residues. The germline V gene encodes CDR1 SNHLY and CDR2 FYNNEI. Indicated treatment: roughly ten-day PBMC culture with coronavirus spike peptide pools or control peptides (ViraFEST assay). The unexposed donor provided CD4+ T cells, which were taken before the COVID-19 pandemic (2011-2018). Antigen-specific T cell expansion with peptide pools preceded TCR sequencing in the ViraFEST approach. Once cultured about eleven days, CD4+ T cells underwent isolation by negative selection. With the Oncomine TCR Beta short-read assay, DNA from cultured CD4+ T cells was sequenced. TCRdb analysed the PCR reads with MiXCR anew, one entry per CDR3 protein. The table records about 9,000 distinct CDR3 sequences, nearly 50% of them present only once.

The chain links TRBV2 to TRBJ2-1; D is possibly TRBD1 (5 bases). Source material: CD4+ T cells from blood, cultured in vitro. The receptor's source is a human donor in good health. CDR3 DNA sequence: TGTGCCAGCAAGGGGCGGATTTACAATGAGCAGTTCTTC. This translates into CASKGRIYNEQFF.